The rows below give T cell receptor beta chains drawn from one sample of a study of blood T cell repertoires in COVID-19. TCRdb's copy holds only in-frame clones and misses some; the assay was immunoSEQ multiplex PCR. The sample consists of under 150,000 clones, 84% of them appearing once. The sample consisted of PBMCs or T cells enriched from blood (not recorded which). The receptors come from a woman in her 50s who had been exposed to COVID-19. Both conserved end residues are part of each CDR3. D genes are given only for firm matches. Clone size, where shown, is once, few, many, or a class for clones that have expanded.

v_call: TRBV5-1
j_call: TRBJ1-1
d_call: TRBD1
clone_size: -
cdr3_nt: TGCGCCAGCAGCCCGTGGGACAGTCCGAACACTGAAGCTTTCTTT
cdr3_aa: CASSPWDSPNTEAFF

v_call: TRBV7-9
j_call: TRBJ1-6
d_call: TRBD1
clone_size: -
cdr3_nt: TGTGCCAGCAGCTTAGTCAGGACAGGGGGTAATTCACCCCTCCACTTT
cdr3_aa: CASSLVRTGGNSPLHF

v_call: TRBV11-2
j_call: TRBJ2-7
d_call: -
clone_size: -
cdr3_nt: TGTGCCAGCAAAGGGGCAGACTACGAGCAGTACTTC
cdr3_aa: CASKGADYEQYF

v_call: TRBV7-9
j_call: TRBJ1-5
d_call: -
clone_size: -
cdr3_nt: TGTGCCAGCAGCTTAGAGGGACTTAGCAATCAGCCCCAGCATTTT
cdr3_aa: CASSLEGLSNQPQHF

v_call: TRBV9
j_call: TRBJ2-5
d_call: -
clone_size: -
cdr3_nt: TGTGCCAGCAGCGTAGGGTGGGGAGGCCAAGAGACCCAGTACTTC
cdr3_aa: CASSVGWGGQETQYF

v_call: TRBV27
j_call: TRBJ2-5
d_call: -
clone_size: -
cdr3_nt: TGTGCCAGCAGTCTATGGGCCGGCGGGCAAGAGACCCAGTACTTC
cdr3_aa: CASSLWAGGQETQYF

v_call: TRBV6-6
j_call: TRBJ1-2
d_call: -
clone_size: -
cdr3_nt: TGTGCCAGCAGTTATAGTCGACTTTATGGCTACACCTTC
cdr3_aa: CASSYSRLYGYTF

v_call: TRBV4-1
j_call: TRBJ2-2
d_call: TRBD1
clone_size: -
cdr3_nt: TGCGCCAGCAGCCTGAGGGGGCGCGGGGGGGAGCTGTTTTTT
cdr3_aa: CASSLRGRGGELFF

v_call: TRBV7-2
j_call: TRBJ2-5
d_call: -
clone_size: once
cdr3_nt: TGTGCCAGCAGCTTAGCTCCCGGGGTAGTGGAGACCCAGTACTTC
cdr3_aa: CASSLAPGVVETQYF

v_call: TRBV5-6
j_call: TRBJ2-7
d_call: TRBD2
clone_size: -
cdr3_nt: TGTGCCAGCAGCTTGGATAGCGGGGGGATAGACGAGCAGTACTTC
cdr3_aa: CASSLDSGGIDEQYF

v_call: TRBV5-4
j_call: TRBJ2-2
d_call: TRBD2
clone_size: -
cdr3_nt: TGTGCCAGCAGCCTCCTAGCGGGAGATACCGGGGAGCTGTTTTTT
cdr3_aa: CASSLLAGDTGELFF

v_call: TRBV5-1
j_call: TRBJ2-5
d_call: TRBD2
clone_size: -
cdr3_nt: TGCGCCAGCAGCTTGGGGGGACTAGCGGTTCAAGAGACCCAGTACTTC
cdr3_aa: CASSLGGLAVQETQYF

v_call: TRBV19
j_call: TRBJ2-4
d_call: -
clone_size: -
cdr3_nt: TGTGCCAGTATTGGGGGCGCCAAAAACATTCAGTACTTC
cdr3_aa: CASIGGAKNIQYF

v_call: TRBV19
j_call: TRBJ2-2
d_call: -
clone_size: -
cdr3_nt: TGTGCCAGTAGTCTGGACAGTTCTCTTAGGGTCACCGGGGAGCTGTTTTTT
cdr3_aa: CASSLDSSLRVTGELFF

v_call: TRBV7-2
j_call: TRBJ2-4
d_call: -
clone_size: -
cdr3_nt: TGTGCCAGCAACCAGGGAATAGCCAAAAACATTCAGTACTTC
cdr3_aa: CASNQGIAKNIQYF

v_call: TRBV5-6
j_call: TRBJ1-2
d_call: TRBD1
clone_size: -
cdr3_nt: TGTGCCAGCAGCTTGAGGACAGGGCTCACACCGTACACCTTC
cdr3_aa: CASSLRTGLTPYTF

v_call: TRBV10-3
j_call: TRBJ1-1
d_call: -
clone_size: few
cdr3_nt: TGTGCCATCAGTGTAGATGGACAGCCTAACACTGAAGCTTTCTTT
cdr3_aa: CAISVDGQPNTEAFF

v_call: TRBV5-4
j_call: TRBJ2-7
d_call: TRBD1
clone_size: once
cdr3_nt: TGTGCCAGCAGCTTAATCGGGACAGGGGCCTACGAGCAGTACTTC
cdr3_aa: CASSLIGTGAYEQYF

v_call: TRBV23-1
j_call: TRBJ1-2
d_call: TRBD1
clone_size: -
cdr3_nt: TGCGCCAGCAGTCGCCGCATGGGACAGGTGAACTATGGCTACACCTTC
cdr3_aa: CASSRRMGQVNYGYTF

v_call: TRBV6-5
j_call: TRBJ1-1
d_call: -
clone_size: -
cdr3_nt: TGTGCCAGCAGTTACCCAACGACAGGCGGAACTGAAGCTTTCTTT
cdr3_aa: CASSYPTTGGTEAFF